The next 29 T cell receptor beta chains were all read from a single sample in a study of response to subunit inactivated influenza vaccine. TCRdb re-called the RT-PCR reads with MiXCR, one entry per CDR3 protein. The sample lists about 540,000 distinct CDR3 sequences, roughly 25% seen once, with 2.5% to 3.5% in the top ten. The same sample was also studied in work on T cells expressing NK-cell markers. That publication notes: 5'RACE template switching built TCR beta cDNA with unique molecular identifiers.

Sequenced material: CD4+ T cells sorted from PBMCs, taken 11 to 12 days after vaccination. These receptors were taken from a man in his fifties who received an inactivated influenza vaccine.

In its sample, this clonotype was seen a few times. Compared with germline, one end of the junction differs, possibly owing to a read error. The chain is built from TRBV7-7 and TRBJ2-5, with 14 nucleotides matching TRBD2. The CDR3 is made up of 17 amino acids. Per germline, CDR1 SSHAT and CDR2 FNYEAQ (reference sequence). CDR3 in amino acids: CASSLGTSGGGQETQYF. The CDR3 DNA reads TGTGCTAGCAGCTTAGGGACTAGCGGGGGAGGACAAGAGACCCAGTACTTC.

CDR3 coding DNA: TGTGCCAGCAGTTCAACGGGACTAGCGGTCGCCTACGAGCAGTACTTC. Translating it yields CASSSTGLAVAYEQYF. The chain recombines TRBV6-5 with TRBJ2-7; 11 bases are shared with TRBD2. Germline CDR1 reads MNHEY; CDR2 reads SVGAGI. Losses at the gene ends were 4 bases for V and 2 bases for J; bases not matched to a gene: 7. The CDR3 spans 16 residues.

This clonotype has only a few counts. The chain carries TRBV5-5 and TRBJ2-5, with D perhaps assigned TRBD1 or TRBD2 (5 bases each). This CDR3 comprises 14 residues. The V and J ends lost 5 bases and 2 bases respectively, with 13 bases between them. Germline V gene lookup returns CDR1 SGHKS and CDR2 YYEKEE (reference sequence). The CDR3 bases are TGTGCCAGCAGTTTTGGGACGGCTCAAGAGACCCAGTACTTC. Protein product: CASSFGTAQETQYF.

A few counts support this clonotype. V is TRBV10-3 and J is TRBJ2-3, with D unresolved. Germline V CDR1 and CDR2: ENHRY, SYGVKD. The length of the CDR3 is 15 residues. Trimming cost V 7 bases and J 0 bases, with 14 bases left between them. The CDR3 DNA reads as TGTGCCATCACGAACCCAGCTGCTAGCACAGATACGCAGTATTTT. It codes for CAITNPAASTDTQYF.

The chain uses TRBV6-5 and TRBJ2-5; D possibly corresponds to TRBD2 (6 bases). Germline V gives CDR1 MNHEY, CDR2 SVGAGI. With 1 base removed from V and 5 bases from J, the gap between germline ends came to 14 bases. The CDR3 sequence is 15 residues long. The CDR3 DNA reads TGTGCCAGCAGTTACTATGGCAGGCGGGATGAGACCCAGTACTTC. It is translated as CASSYYGRRDETQYF.

This clonotype was counted a single time. The J gene is TRBJ2-2, the V gene TRBV20-1; TRBD2 agrees at 7 bases. The germline gives CDR1 DFQATT, CDR2 SNEGSKA (reference sequence). V lost 2 bases to trimming and J lost 5 bases; unmatched junction nucleotides: 5. There are 14 residues in the CDR3. This chain's CDR3 is CSARLGGGTGELFF. The DNA for the CDR3 is TGCAGTGCTAGACTGGGGGGAGGGACCGGGGAGCTGTTTTTT.

The chain employs TRBV2 and TRBJ2-1; D is unresolved. V was cut by 0 bases and J by 2 bases, with 11 bases left in between. The CDR3 extends over 16 amino acids. Germline V gene lookup returns CDR1 SNHLY and CDR2 FYNNEI. CDR3 bases: TGTGCCAGCAGTGAAGCTCGAACGCTACCCTACAATGAGCAGTTCTTC. Residues: CASSEARTLPYNEQFF.

The chain joins TRBV6-2 or TRBV6-3 to TRBJ1-1; no reliable D call. The CDR3 is 13 amino acids. V lost 7 bases, J lost 3 bases, and 12 bases lay in between. Germline V CDR1 and CDR2: MNHEY, SVGEGT. CDR3 in amino acids: CASTTFGDTEAFF. The CDR3 bases are TGTGCCAGCACCACCTTCGGGGACACTGAAGCTTTCTTT.

This clonotype showed up just a few times. The genes are TRBV7-2 and TRBJ2-7; D unclear. Germline lookup yields CDR1 SGHTA and CDR2 FQGNSA. The CDR3 length is 15 residues. The V end was cut by 1 base, the J end by 0 bases, with 10 bases between. In nucleotides, the CDR3 is TGTGCCAGCAGCTTAGGATACAGCAGCTCCTACGAGCAGTACTTC. It encodes CASSLGYSSSYEQYF.

The gene calls are TRBV4-2 and TRBJ2-6; D gene unclear. Trimming pared 0 bases from V and 4 bases from J, leaving 10 bases between. Germline CDR1 LGHNA, CDR2 YNFKEQ. The CDR3 contains 16 residues. CDR3 loop: CASSQEWGPGANVLTF. The DNA of the CDR3 is TGTGCCAGCAGCCAAGAGTGGGGTCCGGGGGCCAACGTCCTGACTTTC.

This clonotype has a handful of counts. The CDR3 nucleotides read TGTGCCAGCAGCCCATGGGACAGCAACTCCTACAATGAGCAGTTCTTC. Translated, it gives CASSPWDSNSYNEQFF. The J gene is TRBJ2-1, the V gene TRBV5-6; 7 positions agree with TRBD1. The CDR3 consists of 16 residues. Germline CDR1 SGHDT, CDR2 YYEEEE. Losses at the gene ends were 4 bases for V and 0 bases for J; bases not matched to a gene: 7.

This clonotype was detected a few times. This chain links TRBV29-1 with TRBJ1-2, with D possibly TRBD1 on 5 matching bases. The CDR3 runs 20 residues. The germline V and J ends were trimmed by 4 bases and 2 bases, with 32 bases remaining between them. CDR1 is SQVTM, CDR2 ANQGSEA, per germline. CDR3 protein: CSVVVLRAGYVVLENYGYTF. The DNA of the CDR3 is TGCAGCGTTGTAGTTCTAAGGGCAGGGTACGTAGTATTAGAGAACTATGGCTACACCTTC.

This clonotype came up a few times. This sequence joins TRBV3-1 and TRBJ2-1, with 9 bases matching TRBD2. The trim removed 6 bases at V and 7 bases at J, leaving 10 bases unmatched. Germline V gene data show CDR1 as LGHDT and CDR2 as YNNKEL (reference sequence). The CDR3 covers 15 residues. The CDR3 bases are TGTGCCAGCAGACAGAGGCTGGCGGGGGGGAATGAGCAGTTCTTC. Translated: CASRQRLAGGNEQFF.

The chain employs TRBV6-5 and TRBJ2-7; 7 nucleotides agree with TRBD2. V trimming: 0 bases; J trimming: 2 bases; junction bases outside the gene matches: 7. The CDR3 consists of 16 residues. Germline V CDR1 and CDR2: MNHEY, SVGAGI. The CDR3 DNA sequence: TGTGCCAGCAGTTACTCGGTTCCTAGCGGCCCCTACGAGCAGTACTTC. This sequence encodes CASSYSVPSGPYEQYF.

This clonotype was counted between two and nine times. This chain joins TRBV27 and TRBJ2-1, with a weak D call TRBD2 (6 bases). V lost 6 bases to trimming and J lost 4 bases, with 13 bases between them. The CDR3 length is 14 residues. Looked up from germline, CDR1 is MNHEY and CDR2 is SMNVEV (reference sequence). The CDR3, as DNA: TGTGCCAGCAGAAACCGGGACTTATACAATGAGCAGTTCTTC. It is translated as CASRNRDLYNEQFF.

CDR3: CASSIGTASSYEQYF. For the CDR3, the DNA is TGTGCCAGTAGTATAGGAACAGCCTCCTCCTACGAGCAGTACTTC. The V and J genes are TRBV19 and TRBJ2-7; D not resolved. Between the trimmed V and J ends, which lost 1 base and 0 bases, there was a span of 10 bases. Germline CDR1 reads LNHDA; CDR2 reads SQIVND (reference sequence). There are 15 residues in the CDR3. The full variable domain, its missing parts supplied by reference TRBV19 and TRBJ2-7, is DGGITQSPKYLFRKEGQNVTLSCEQNLNHDAMYWYRQDPGQGLRLIYYSQIVNDFQKGDIAEGYSVSREKKESFPLTVTSAQKNPTAFYLCASSIGTASSYEQYFGPGTRLTVT.

This clonotype was detected only a few times. This chain uses TRBV7-2 with TRBJ2-7, with TRBD2 matching 8 bases. The CDR3 is made up of 15 amino acids. The V gene end was trimmed by 5 bases and the J gene end by 6 bases; junction bases not matched to a gene: 12. The germline V gene encodes CDR1 SGHTA and CDR2 FQGNSA. The CDR3 DNA reads TGTGCCAGCAGCGCTAGAGGTCCGGGAGGGTTCGAGCAGTACTTC. Translated, it gives CASSARGPGGFEQYF.

This clonotype has only a few counts. The CDR3 reads CASSLSSASYNEQFF. The CDR3 nucleotides read TGTGCCAGCAGCTTAAGTAGCGCATCCTACAATGAGCAGTTCTTC. V gene TRBV7-8 combines with J gene TRBJ2-1; a possible D gene is TRBD2 (5 bases). With 2 bases removed from V and 1 base from J, the gap between germline ends came to 9 bases. Germline CDR1 and CDR2: SGHVS and FQNEAQ. The CDR3 totals 15 residues.

The chain carries TRBV6-1 and TRBJ2-1; 8 bases line up with TRBD2. Trimming took 5 bases from V and 5 from J; bases not matched to a gene: 8. CDR1 is MNHNS, CDR2 SASEGT, per germline. The CDR3 has 15 residues. CDR3 sequence reads: CASSRHSGANNEQFF. CDR3 coding DNA: TGTGCCAGCAGTCGCCATAGCGGGGCTAACAATGAGCAGTTCTTC.

This clonotype has more than one count but fewer than ten. The gene calls are TRBV14 and TRBJ2-5; the D is unclear. With 3 bases removed from V and 3 bases from J, the gap between germline ends came to 11 bases. Germline V lookup: CDR1 SGHDN, CDR2 FVKESK. The CDR3 runs to 14 residues. The CDR3 DNA follows: TGTGCCAGCAGCCAGAAGTGGAGTAAAGAGACCCAGTACTTC. Translation gives CASSQKWSKETQYF.

The CDR3 DNA follows: TGTGCCAGCACCGAGGGGGACTACGAGCAGTACTTC. Amino acid sequence: CASTEGDYEQYF. J is TRBJ2-7 and V is TRBV6-2 or TRBV6-3; tentative D call: TRBD1 (6 bases). Germline CDR1 is MNHEY and CDR2 is SVGEGT. The CDR3 contains 12 residues. The V and J ends lost 7 bases and 3 bases respectively, with 10 bases between them.

This clonotype was found a few times. The CDR3 nucleotides read TGTGCCAGCAGGATTATAGCGGGAGTCGGGTCAGCCTACAATGAGCAGTTCTTC. Translation: CASRIIAGVGSAYNEQFF. This chain links TRBV21-1 with TRBJ2-1; the listed D gene, TRBD2, was not tested against the DNA. TRBV21-1 is shown as a pseudogene. The CDR3 contains 18 residues.

The chain uses TRBV6-2 or TRBV6-3 and TRBJ2-1; 8 bases are a match to TRBD2. The CDR3 runs to 18 residues. V shed 2 bases, J shed 7 bases, and the junction held 16 bases outside the gene matches. Germline V lookup: CDR1 MNHEY, CDR2 SVGEGT. The CDR3 bases are TGTGCCAGCAGTTACCCCCCGGGTTGGGCGGGAGGCAAAAATGAGCAGTTCTTC. Its translation: CASSYPPGWAGGKNEQFF.

This clonotype was counted between two and nine times. The V gene is TRBV12-3 or TRBV12-4, the J gene TRBJ2-5; D not resolved. CDR3 length: 13 residues. Trimming left V 6 bases short and J 5 bases short, with 13 bases between. Written as DNA, the CDR3 is TGTGCCAGCAGACGTCTAGTGGGCGAGACCCAGTACTTC. Translation gives CASRRLVGETQYF.

The chain joins TRBV24-1 to TRBJ2-7; D is ambiguous. The CDR3 runs 13 residues. The germline CDR1 and CDR2 sequences are KGHDR and SFDVKD. V was cut by 3 bases and J by 8 bases, with 13 bases left in between. This CDR3 reads CATSDGADFKQYF. The CDR3 DNA sequence: TGTGCCACCAGTGATGGTGCGGATTTCAAGCAGTACTTC.

This sequence joins TRBV19 and TRBJ2-3; no clear D. CDR3 length: 16 amino acids. With 5 bases removed from V and 5 bases from J, the gap between germline ends came to 20 bases. CDR1 and CDR2 from the germline V gene are LNHDA and SQIVND (reference sequence). This CDR3 is CASSPLSAERVDTQYF. In DNA, the CDR3 is TGTGCCAGTAGTCCCCTTTCGGCGGAAAGGGTAGATACGCAGTATTTT.

This sequence joins TRBV6-1 and TRBJ1-5; D gene uncertain. The V gene's germline CDR1 is MNHNS and CDR2 SASEGT. The CDR3 runs 13 residues. The germline V and J ends were trimmed by 6 bases and 3 bases, with 9 bases remaining between them. CDR3 in DNA: TGTGCCAGCAGCGGACTGAACAATCAGCCCCAGCATTTT. Protein: CASSGLNNQPQHF.

This clonotype was counted a few times. One junction end does not reproduce the germline sequence, and a read error may be involved. The V gene is TRBV29-1, the J gene TRBJ2-7; TRBD2 matches 7 bases. This CDR3 has 12 amino acids. Germline CDR1 is SQVTM and CDR2 is ANQGSEA. The CDR3 bases are TGCAGCGTTGAAGACGGGGGGTACGGGCAGTACTTC. Its protein product is CSVEDGGYGQYF.

This clonotype turned up a few times. This CDR3 is CSAPKSGMNTQYF. The CDR3 DNA is TGCAGTGCTCCTAAGAGCGGGATGAATACGCAGTATTTT. The chain links TRBV20-1 to TRBJ2-3, with 7 bases that match TRBD2. V lost 5 bases and J lost 7; bases outside the gene matches: 9. This CDR3 comprises 13 residues. In germline, CDR1 is DFQATT, CDR2 SNEGSKA (reference sequence).